Reported below is one T cell receptor beta chain. Its cognate antigen is unknown. The entry originates in a study of cytomegalovirus exposure and HLA in healthy donors. Findings of the study overall: Cytomegalovirus status was reportedly diagnosed by the classifier with high sensitivity and specificity. The authors listed 164 TCR beta chains as cytomegalovirus-associated. Across donors, most TCRs were seen rarely, yet some public ones were widespread.

TCRdb keeps only in-frame clones here, not all; method: immunoSEQ multiplex PCR. The sample yields 110,000 or so clones, approximately 86% seen once. The CDR3 extends over 17 amino acids. Germline V gene sequence: CDR1 SGHRS, CDR2 YFSETQ. V was pared by 4 bases and J by 5 bases, with 24 bases between. V gene TRBV5-1 combines with J gene TRBJ2-5, with D possibly being TRBD1 (7 bases). This sequence was found in a woman between 18 and 30 years old in good health and CMV-seronegative. Specimen: PBMCs. CDR3 region: CASSSGGTALARETQYF. CDR3 sequence (DNA): TGCGCCAGCAGCAGTGGCGGGACAGCTCTAGCCCGGGAGACCCAGTACTTC. The full variable domain, with the rest looked up from reference TRBV5-1 and TRBJ2-5, is KAGVTQTPRYLIKTRGQQVTLSCSPISGHRSVSWYQQTPGQGLQFLFEYFSETQRNKGNFPGRFSGRQFSNSRSEMNVSTLELGDSALYLCASSSGGTALARETQYFGPGTRLLVL.